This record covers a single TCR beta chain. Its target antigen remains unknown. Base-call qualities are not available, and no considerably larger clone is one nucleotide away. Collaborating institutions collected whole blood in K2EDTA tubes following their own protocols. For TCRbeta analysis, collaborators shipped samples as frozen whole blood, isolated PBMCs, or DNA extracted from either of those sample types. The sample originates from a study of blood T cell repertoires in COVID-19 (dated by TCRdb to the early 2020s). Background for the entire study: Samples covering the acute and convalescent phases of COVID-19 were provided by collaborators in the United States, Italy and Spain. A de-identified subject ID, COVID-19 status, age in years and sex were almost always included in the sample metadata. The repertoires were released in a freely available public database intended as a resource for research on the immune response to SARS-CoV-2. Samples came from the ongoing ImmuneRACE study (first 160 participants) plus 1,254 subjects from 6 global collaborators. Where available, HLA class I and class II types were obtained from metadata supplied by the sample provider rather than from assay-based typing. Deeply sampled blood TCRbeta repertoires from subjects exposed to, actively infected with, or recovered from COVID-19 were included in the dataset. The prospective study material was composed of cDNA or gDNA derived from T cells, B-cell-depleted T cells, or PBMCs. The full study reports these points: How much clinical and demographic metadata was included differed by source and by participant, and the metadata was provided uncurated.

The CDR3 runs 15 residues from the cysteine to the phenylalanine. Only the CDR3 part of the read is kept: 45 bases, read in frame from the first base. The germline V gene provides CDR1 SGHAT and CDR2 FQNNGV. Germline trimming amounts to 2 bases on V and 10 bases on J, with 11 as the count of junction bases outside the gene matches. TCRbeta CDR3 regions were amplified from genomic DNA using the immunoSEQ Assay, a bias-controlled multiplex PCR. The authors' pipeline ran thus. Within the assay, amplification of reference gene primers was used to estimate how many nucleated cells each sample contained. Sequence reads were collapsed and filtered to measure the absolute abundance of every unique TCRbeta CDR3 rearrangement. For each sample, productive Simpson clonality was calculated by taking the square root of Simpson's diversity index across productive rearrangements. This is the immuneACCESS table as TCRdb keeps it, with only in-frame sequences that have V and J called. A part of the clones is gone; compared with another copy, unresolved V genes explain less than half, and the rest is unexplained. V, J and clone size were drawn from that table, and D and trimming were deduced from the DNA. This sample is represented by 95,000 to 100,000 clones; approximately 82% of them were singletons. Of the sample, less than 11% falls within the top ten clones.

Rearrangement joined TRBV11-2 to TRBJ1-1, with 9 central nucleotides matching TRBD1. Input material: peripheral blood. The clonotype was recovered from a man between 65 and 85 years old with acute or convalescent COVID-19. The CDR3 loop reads CASSLSTGGALGAFF. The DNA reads TGTGCCAGCAGCTTATCAACAGGGGGCGCCTTGGGAGCTTTCTTT.